This T cell receptor (beta chain) was identified during a study of shared clonotypes between healthy human individuals. The test was conducted at deep level. Ten immunoSEQ deep assay plates were used by the authors to sequence unsorted PBMC DNA. Assay: immunoSEQ multiplex PCR; the TCRdb copy retains only in-frame clones and omits some. This table has 400,000 to 600,000 clones, about 85% appearing once. The ends lost 8 bases at V and 7 bases at J; junction bases unmatched: 14. Looked up from germline, CDR1 is MNHNY and CDR2 is SVGAGI (reference sequence). The CDR3 runs 14 residues. This TCR was sampled from a woman aged 40-49 years in good health. Some clones in this sample may be carry-over from other donors' samples. The sample was PBMCs. The genes are TRBV6-6 and TRBJ2-7; 7 nucleotides line up with TRBD2. CDR3 loop: CASELASSHGEQYF. The DNA of the CDR3 is TGTGCCAGCGAACTAGCGTCGTCCCACGGGGAGCAGTACTTC.